A single sample gave rise to the 22 T cell receptor beta chains below, sequenced in a study of neurological immune-mediated disorders. TCRdb redid the calling of the 5' RACE reads with MiXCR, one entry per CDR3 protein. The sample lists around 44,000 distinct CDR3 sequences, about 2.3% occurring once. The specimen was PBMCs. The receptors shown here come from a man younger than 40 with multiple sclerosis.

This clonotype has at least ten counts. The rearrangement links TRBV27 to TRBJ1-1; D is ambiguous. The CDR3 spans 12 residues. V lost 8 bases and J 1 base, leaving 8 bases between the germline ends. Germline V gives CDR1 MNHEY, CDR2 SMNVEV (reference sequence). The CDR3 bases are TGTGCCAGCGGGCGAGGGAACACTGAAGCTTTCTTT. Its protein is CASGRGNTEAFF.

This clonotype has at least ten counts. V usage is TRBV7-8 and J usage is TRBJ2-3; a possible D gene is TRBD2 (6 bases). Trimming cost V 0 bases and J 5 bases, with 18 bases left between them. CDR3 size: 17 residues. Germline V gene lookup returns CDR1 SGHVS and CDR2 FQNEAQ. This CDR3 reads CASSLARRGPGEDTQYF. The DNA for the CDR3 is TGTGCCAGCAGCTTAGCGAGGAGAGGCCCGGGGGAAGATACGCAGTATTTT. The full variable domain, in which reference TRBV7-8 and TRBJ2-3 provide the parts outside the CDR3, is GAGVSQSPRYKVAKRGQDVALRCDPISGHVSLFWYQQALGQGPEFLTYFQNEAQLDKSGLPSDRFFAERPEGSVSTLKIQRTQQEDSAVYLCASSLARRGPGEDTQYFGPGTRLTVL.

This clonotype was seen many times. V gene TRBV19 combines with J gene TRBJ1-5; D not certain. V was pared by 1 base and J by 1 base, with 8 bases between. Germline V lookup: CDR1 LNHDA, CDR2 SQIVND (reference sequence). The CDR3 contains 15 residues. In DNA, the CDR3 is TGTGCCAGTAGTATAGTATGGGTGAGCAATCAGCCCCAGCATTTT. It translates to CASSIVWVSNQPQHF.

The table lists this clonotype with many counts. The chain couples TRBV7-8 to TRBJ2-1; D gene uncertain. CDR1 and CDR2 from the germline V gene are SGHVS and FQNEAQ. This CDR3 spans 13 amino acids. V was trimmed by 6 bases and J by 1 base, leaving 7 bases between them. The CDR3 loop reads CASSRVSYNEQFF. The CDR3 DNA reads TGTGCCAGCAGTCGGGTTTCCTACAATGAGCAGTTCTTC.

This clonotype was counted many times. This rearrangement joins TRBV27 to TRBJ2-5; 8 nucleotides align to TRBD2. The V gene's germline CDR1 is MNHEY and CDR2 SMNVEV (reference sequence). This CDR3 is 15 amino acids long. The trim removed 3 bases at V and 2 bases at J, leaving 5 bases unmatched. CDR3 loop: CASSFFRGGQETQYF. CDR3 coding DNA: TGTGCCAGCAGTTTCTTCCGCGGGGGGCAAGAGACCCAGTACTTC.

In its sample, this clonotype was seen many times. At one end, the junction sequence differs from germline, possibly due to a read error. The chain couples TRBV20-1 to TRBJ2-1; TRBD1 aligns across 9 bases. CDR1 and CDR2 (germline): DFQATT, SNEGSKA (reference sequence). The CDR3 contains 16 residues. The CDR3 sequence is CSARVPGQGSSNEQFF. CDR3 in DNA: TGCAGTGCTAGAGTTCCGGGACAGGGATCCTCCAATGAGCAGTTCTTC.

This clonotype has a count of ten or more. The chain uses TRBV20-1 and TRBJ2-3; D uncertain. The ends were cut back, 3 bases at V and 6 bases at J, with 10 bases in the middle. The CDR3 is 12 residues long. Germline CDR1 DFQATT, CDR2 SNEGSKA (reference sequence). The CDR3 coding sequence is TGCAGTGCTAGGCCCCGTTGGGATACGCAGTATTTT. Translating it yields CSARPRWDTQYF.

CDR3 in amino acids: CASRPTSGGLDTQYF. CDR3 sequence (DNA): TGTGCCAGCAGACCTACTAGCGGGGGTCTGGATACGCAGTATTTT. The V gene is TRBV7-8, the J gene TRBJ2-3; 11 nucleotides match TRBD2. The CDR3 contains 15 residues. Losses at the gene ends were 6 bases for V and 6 bases for J; bases not matched to a gene: 8. CDR1 and CDR2 from the germline V gene are SGHVS and FQNEAQ.

This clonotype came up many times. This rearrangement joins TRBV6-4 to TRBJ2-1; possibly TRBD2 for D (6 bases). Trimming shortened V by 5 bases and J by 3 bases, and 14 bases separated the two germline ends. The CDR3 length is 15 residues. Germline assignment: CDR1 MRHNA and CDR2 SNTAGT. The CDR3 coding sequence is TGTGCCAGCAGTATCCTAGGCGGGGACTACAATGAGCAGTTCTTC. Amino acid sequence: CASSILGGDYNEQFF.

This clonotype was picked up many times. This chain joins TRBV7-9 and TRBJ1-4; possible D gene TRBD1, 5 bases. Trimming cost V 2 bases and J 1 base, with 11 bases left between them. Germline values: CDR1 SEHNR, CDR2 FQNEAQ (reference sequence). The CDR3 is made up of 16 amino acids. Written as DNA, the CDR3 is TGTGCCAGCAGCTTAAAATCGGGGCTAACTAATGAAAAACTGTTTTTT. This encodes CASSLKSGLTNEKLFF.

This clonotype was counted many times. CDR3 DNA: TGCGCCAGCAGCCAAGGGACATCCCCCACAGATACGCAGTATTTT. It specifies CASSQGTSPTDTQYF. This rearrangement joins TRBV4-1 to TRBJ2-3; a possible D gene is TRBD1 (5 bases). Trimming left V 1 base short and J 2 bases short, with 10 bases between. There are 15 residues in the CDR3. Germline V gene lookup returns CDR1 MGHRA and CDR2 YSYEKL.

This clonotype was observed at least ten times. This rearrangement joins TRBV5-1 to TRBJ2-4; D could derive from TRBD1 or TRBD2 (5 bases each). Germline V gene sequence: CDR1 SGHRS, CDR2 YFSETQ. V lost 0 bases and J 3 bases, leaving 13 bases between the germline ends. The CDR3 contains 16 residues. CDR3 sequence (DNA): TGCGCCAGCAGCTTGGGAGGGGCTTTTGGCAAAAACATTCAGTACTTC. Its protein product is CASSLGGAFGKNIQYF.

This clonotype occurred many times. V is TRBV7-2 and J is TRBJ1-5; the D gene is possibly TRBD1 (5 bases). Germline CDR1 and CDR2: SGHTA and FQGNSA. V was clipped by 3 bases and J by 5 bases, with 14 bases between them. The CDR3 has 15 residues. The CDR3: CASSFGTQVDQPQHF. CDR3 coding DNA: TGTGCCAGCAGCTTCGGTACACAGGTAGATCAGCCCCAGCATTTT. The entire variable domain, with the rest obtained from reference TRBV7-2 and TRBJ1-5, is as follows: GAGVSQSPSNKVTEKGKDVELRCDPISGHTALYWYRQSLGQGLEFLIYFQGNSAPDKSGLPSDRFSAERTGGSVSTLTIQRTQQEDSAVYLCASSFGTQVDQPQHFGDGTRLSIL.

This clonotype was found many times. The chain joins TRBV12-3 or TRBV12-4 to TRBJ2-3; 9 positions agree with TRBD1. This CDR3 is 19 amino acids long. V was pared by 0 bases and J by 1 base, with 11 bases of the junction left unmatched. The CDR3 spells CASSLAPRDREPGTDTQYF. The CDR3 coding sequence is TGTGCCAGCAGTTTAGCGCCACGGGACAGGGAGCCAGGCACAGATACGCAGTATTTT.

The table lists this clonotype with many counts. This CDR3 is CASSKRDTQYF. CDR3 nucleotide sequence: TGTGCCAGCAGTAAAAGGGATACGCAGTATTTT. This chain links TRBV12-3 or TRBV12-4 with TRBJ2-3; D is unclear. The CDR3 is 11 amino acids. The ends were cut back, 5 bases at V and 6 bases at J, with 6 bases in the middle.

This clonotype was observed many times. The chain employs TRBV20-1 and TRBJ1-1; D call uncertain. The CDR3 is 14 residues long. V was cut by 0 bases and J by 11 bases, with 19 bases left in between. Germline V gene lookup returns CDR1 DFQATT and CDR2 SNEGSKA (reference sequence). The CDR3 DNA sequence: TGCAGTGCTAGAGATAGTACAGTCGGGTTCGGGGCTTTCTTT. It codes for CSARDSTVGFGAFF.

In this sample, this clonotype turned up many times. The rearrangement uses TRBV7-9 and TRBJ1-1; possibly TRBD1 for D (5 bases). CDR3 size: 11 residues. Germline CDR1 SEHNR, CDR2 FQNEAQ (reference sequence). V lost 5 bases and J lost 8, with 9 bases in between. Written as DNA, the CDR3 is TGTGCCAGCAGCCAGGGACCGGAAGCTTTCTTT. It yields the protein CASSQGPEAFF.

There are many counts of this clonotype. This chain joins TRBV3-1 and TRBJ2-1, with D perhaps matching TRBD1 (5 bases). Germline V gene sequence: CDR1 LGHDT, CDR2 YNNKEL (reference sequence). V dropped 0 bases and J dropped 4 bases, with 10 bases sitting between them. This CDR3 is 15 amino acids long. The CDR3 region has the DNA TGTGCCAGCAGCCAAGATAGGGGCGTATACAATGAGCAGTTCTTC. Its translation is CASSQDRGVYNEQFF.

This clonotype was recorded at least ten times. The V call is TRBV15, the J call TRBJ2-7; D uncertain. This CDR3 has 12 residues. V lost 1 base to trimming and J lost 3 bases, with 4 bases between them. The germline V gene has CDR1 LNHNV and CDR2 YYDKDF (reference sequence). This chain's CDR3 is CATSRGDYEQYF. The CDR3 DNA is TGTGCCACCAGCAGAGGAGACTACGAGCAGTACTTC.

This clonotype was recorded at least ten times. The genes are TRBV5-1 and TRBJ1-1; maybe TRBD1 (6 bases). Germline V lookup: CDR1 SGHRS, CDR2 YFSETQ. Trimming left V 4 bases short and J 4 bases short, with 17 bases between. The CDR3 covers 15 residues. CDR3 amino acids: CASSPYRELGTEAFF. In DNA, the CDR3 is TGCGCCAGCAGCCCGTACAGGGAATTGGGCACTGAAGCTTTCTTT.

This clonotype was seen at least ten times. The J gene is TRBJ1-1, the V gene TRBV4-1; D is uncertain. V lost 3 bases, J lost 1 base, and 6 bases lay in between. The CDR3 is made up of 13 amino acids. Germline assignment: CDR1 MGHRA and CDR2 YSYEKL. The CDR3 reads CASSHPRNTEAFF. The CDR3 bases are TGCGCCAGCAGCCACCCCAGGAACACTGAAGCTTTCTTT.

Many counts were recorded for this clonotype. The V and J genes are TRBV25-1 and TRBJ2-3; D may match TRBD1 or TRBD2 (5 bases each). Germline CDR1 reads MGHDK; CDR2 reads SYGVNS. The CDR3 has 10 residues. The V gene lost 8 bases and the J gene lost 10 bases, with 10 bases spanning the gap. CDR3 loop: CASLGDAQYF. CDR3 DNA: TGTGCCAGCCTCGGGGACGCGCAGTATTTT.